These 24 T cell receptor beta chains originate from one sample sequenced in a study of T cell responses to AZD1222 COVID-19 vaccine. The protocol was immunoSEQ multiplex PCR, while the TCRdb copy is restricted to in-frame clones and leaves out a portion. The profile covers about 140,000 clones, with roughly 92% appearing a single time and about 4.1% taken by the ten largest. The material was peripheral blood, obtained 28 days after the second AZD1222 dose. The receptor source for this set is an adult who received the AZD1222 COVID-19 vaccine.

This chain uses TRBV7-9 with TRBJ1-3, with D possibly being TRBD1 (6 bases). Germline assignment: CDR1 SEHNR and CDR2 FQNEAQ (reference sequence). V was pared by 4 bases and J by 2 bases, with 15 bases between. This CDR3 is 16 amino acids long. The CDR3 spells CASSSKQGPTGNTIYF. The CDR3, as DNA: TGTGCCAGCAGCTCGAAACAGGGACCCACTGGAAACACCATATATTTT.

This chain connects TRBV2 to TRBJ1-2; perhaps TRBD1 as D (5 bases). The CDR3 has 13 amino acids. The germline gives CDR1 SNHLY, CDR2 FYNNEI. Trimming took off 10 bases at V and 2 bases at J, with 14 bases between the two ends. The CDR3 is CATSTPGNYGYTF. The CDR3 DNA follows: TGTGCCACCTCCACCCCAGGGAACTATGGCTACACCTTC. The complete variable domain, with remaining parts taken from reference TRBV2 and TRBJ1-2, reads EPEVTQTPSHQVTQMGQEVILRCVPISNHLYFYWYRQILGQKVEFLVSFYNNEISEKSEIFDDQFSVERPDGSNFTLKIRSTKLEDSAMYFCATSTPGNYGYTFGSGTRLTVV.

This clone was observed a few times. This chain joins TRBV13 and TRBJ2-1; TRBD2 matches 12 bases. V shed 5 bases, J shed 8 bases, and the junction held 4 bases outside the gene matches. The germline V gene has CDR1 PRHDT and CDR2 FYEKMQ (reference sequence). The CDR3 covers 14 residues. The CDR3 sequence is CASSPWTSGDEQFF. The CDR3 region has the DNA TGTGCCAGCAGCCCTTGGACTAGCGGGGATGAGCAGTTCTTC.

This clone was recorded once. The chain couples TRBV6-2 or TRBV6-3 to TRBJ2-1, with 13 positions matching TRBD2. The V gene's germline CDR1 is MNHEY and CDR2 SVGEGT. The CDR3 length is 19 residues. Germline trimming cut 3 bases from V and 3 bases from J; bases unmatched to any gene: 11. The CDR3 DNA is TGTGCCAGCAGTTATACCTTGGGACTAGCGGGATCTCGCTACAATGAGCAGTTCTTC. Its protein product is CASSYTLGLAGSRYNEQFF.

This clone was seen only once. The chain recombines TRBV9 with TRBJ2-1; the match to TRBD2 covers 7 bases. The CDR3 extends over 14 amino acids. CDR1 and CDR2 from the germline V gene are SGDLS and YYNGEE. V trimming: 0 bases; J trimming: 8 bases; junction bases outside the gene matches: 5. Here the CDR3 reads CASSVGGGTHEQFF. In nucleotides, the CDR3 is TGTGCCAGCAGCGTAGGCGGGGGAACCCATGAGCAGTTCTTC.

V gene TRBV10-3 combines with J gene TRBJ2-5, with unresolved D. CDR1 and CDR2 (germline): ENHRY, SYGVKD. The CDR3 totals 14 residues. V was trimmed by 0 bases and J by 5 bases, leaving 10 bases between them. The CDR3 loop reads CAISESVGTETQYF. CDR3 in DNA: TGTGCCATCAGTGAGTCCGTTGGCACTGAGACCCAGTACTTC.

The CDR3 DNA sequence: TGTGCCAGCAGCTCGGGGAAGACAGGGGCTAACTACGAGCAGTACTTC. Its translation is CASSSGKTGANYEQYF. The chain uses TRBV7-9 and TRBJ2-7, with TRBD1 matching 8 bases. Germline trimming cut 4 bases from V and 3 bases from J; bases unmatched to any gene: 11. Per the germline V gene, CDR1 is SEHNR and CDR2 is FQNEAQ (reference sequence). CDR3 length equals 16 residues. Looking up the rest from reference TRBV7-9 and TRBJ2-7 gives the full variable domain: DTGVSQNPRHKITKRGQNVTFRCDPISEHNRLYWYRQTLGQGPEFLTYFQNEAQLEKSRLLSDRFSAERPKGSFSTLEIQRTEQGDSAMYLCASSSGKTGANYEQYFGPGTRLTVT.

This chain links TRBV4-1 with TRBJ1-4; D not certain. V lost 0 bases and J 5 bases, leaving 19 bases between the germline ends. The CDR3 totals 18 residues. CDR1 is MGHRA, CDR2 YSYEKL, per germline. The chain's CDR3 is CASSQEASGYLLNEKLFF. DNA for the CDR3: TGCGCCAGCAGCCAAGAGGCCTCGGGATACTTACTCAATGAAAAACTGTTTTTT.

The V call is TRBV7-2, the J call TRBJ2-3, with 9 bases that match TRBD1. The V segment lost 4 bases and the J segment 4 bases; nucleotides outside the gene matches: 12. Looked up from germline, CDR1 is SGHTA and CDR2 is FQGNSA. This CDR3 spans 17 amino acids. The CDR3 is CASSYAIRTGVPDTQYF. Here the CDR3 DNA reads TGTGCCAGCAGCTATGCGATTAGGACAGGGGTTCCAGATACGCAGTATTTT.

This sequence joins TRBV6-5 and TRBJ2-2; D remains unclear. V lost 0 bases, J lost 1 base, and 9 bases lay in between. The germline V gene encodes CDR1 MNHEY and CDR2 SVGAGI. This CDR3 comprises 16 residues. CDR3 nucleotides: TGTGCCAGCAGTTACTCGCGGAAGGGGAACACCGGGGAGCTGTTTTTT. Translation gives CASSYSRKGNTGELFF.

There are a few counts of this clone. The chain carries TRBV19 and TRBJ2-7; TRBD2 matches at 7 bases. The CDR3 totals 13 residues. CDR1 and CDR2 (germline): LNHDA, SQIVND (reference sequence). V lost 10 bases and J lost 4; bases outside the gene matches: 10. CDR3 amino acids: CATGSGGRYEQYF. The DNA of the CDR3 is TGTGCCACCGGCTCGGGGGGTCGGTACGAGCAGTACTTC. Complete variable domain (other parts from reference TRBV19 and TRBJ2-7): DGGITQSPKYLFRKEGQNVTLSCEQNLNHDAMYWYRQDPGQGLRLIYYSQIVNDFQKGDIAEGYSVSREKKESFPLTVTSAQKNPTAFYLCATGSGGRYEQYFGPGTRLTVT.

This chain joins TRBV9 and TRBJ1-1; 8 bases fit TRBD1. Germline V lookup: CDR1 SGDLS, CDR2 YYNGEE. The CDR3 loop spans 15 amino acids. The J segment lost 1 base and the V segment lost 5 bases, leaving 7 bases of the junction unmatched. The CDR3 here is CASSSQGQANTEAFF. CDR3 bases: TGTGCCAGCAGTTCTCAGGGACAGGCGAACACTGAAGCTTTCTTT.

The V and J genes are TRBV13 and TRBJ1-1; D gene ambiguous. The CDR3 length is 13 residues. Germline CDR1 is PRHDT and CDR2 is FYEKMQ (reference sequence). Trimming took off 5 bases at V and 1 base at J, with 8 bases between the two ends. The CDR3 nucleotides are TGTGCCAGCAGCGCCCAGGAGAACACTGAAGCTTTCTTT. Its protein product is CASSAQENTEAFF. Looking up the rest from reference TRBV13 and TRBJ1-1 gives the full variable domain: AAGVIQSPRHLIKEKRETATLKCYPIPRHDTVYWYQQGPGQDPQFLISFYEKMQSDKGSIPDRFSAQQFSDYHSELNMSSLELGDSALYFCASSAQENTEAFFGQGTRLTVV.

This CDR3 reads CASSEVMGGYGYTF. CDR3 nucleotide sequence: TGTGCCAGCAGTGAAGTTATGGGGGGTTATGGCTACACCTTC. This chain joins TRBV2 and TRBJ1-2; D might be TRBD1 (5 bases). V was cut by 1 base and J by 5 bases, with 11 bases left in between. Germline CDR1 and CDR2: SNHLY and FYNNEI. This CDR3 comprises 14 residues.

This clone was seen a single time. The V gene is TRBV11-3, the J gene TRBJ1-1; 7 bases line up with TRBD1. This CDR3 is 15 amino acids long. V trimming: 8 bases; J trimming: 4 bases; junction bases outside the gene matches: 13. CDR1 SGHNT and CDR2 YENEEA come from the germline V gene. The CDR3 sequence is CASPSHRQGGTEAFF. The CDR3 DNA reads TGTGCCAGCCCGTCCCATCGACAGGGAGGCACTGAAGCTTTCTTT.

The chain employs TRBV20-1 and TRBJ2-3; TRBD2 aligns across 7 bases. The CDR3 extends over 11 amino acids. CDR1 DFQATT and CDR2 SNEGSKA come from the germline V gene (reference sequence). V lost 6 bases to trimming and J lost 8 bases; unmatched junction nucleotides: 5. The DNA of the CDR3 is TGCAGTGCACAGCGGGAAGGTACGCAGTATTTT. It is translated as CSAQREGTQYF.

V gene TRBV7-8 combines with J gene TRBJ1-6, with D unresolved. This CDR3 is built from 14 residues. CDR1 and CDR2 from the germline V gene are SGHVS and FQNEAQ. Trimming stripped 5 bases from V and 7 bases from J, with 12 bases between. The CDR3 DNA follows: TGTGCCAGCAGCCCTAGTGTCGACAATTCACCCCTCCACTTT. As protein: CASSPSVDNSPLHF.

The CDR3 DNA follows: TGTGCCAGCAGCTTAACCGGGACAGGGAATCAGCCCCAGCATTTT. It yields the protein CASSLTGTGNQPQHF. The V gene is TRBV7-9, the J gene TRBJ1-5, with 9 bases fitting TRBD1. V lost 2 bases, J lost 4 bases, and 3 bases stayed unmatched. The CDR3 covers 15 residues. Looked up from germline, CDR1 is SEHNR and CDR2 is FQNEAQ (reference sequence).

The CDR3 here is CASAEGATNEKLFF. The CDR3 DNA follows: TGCGCCAGCGCCGAGGGGGCAACTAATGAAAAACTGTTTTTT. The chain couples TRBV10-2 to TRBJ1-4; D may be TRBD1 (6 bases). The CDR3 sequence is 14 residues long. CDR1 is WSHSY, CDR2 SAAADI, per germline. V lost 8 bases, J lost 0 bases, and 10 bases lay in between.

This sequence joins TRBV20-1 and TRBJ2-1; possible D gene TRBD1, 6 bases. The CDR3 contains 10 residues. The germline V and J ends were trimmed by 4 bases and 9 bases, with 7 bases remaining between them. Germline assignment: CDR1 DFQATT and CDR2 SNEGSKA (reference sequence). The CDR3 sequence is CSATGAEQFF. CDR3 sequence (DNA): TGCAGTGCTACAGGGGCTGAGCAGTTCTTC.

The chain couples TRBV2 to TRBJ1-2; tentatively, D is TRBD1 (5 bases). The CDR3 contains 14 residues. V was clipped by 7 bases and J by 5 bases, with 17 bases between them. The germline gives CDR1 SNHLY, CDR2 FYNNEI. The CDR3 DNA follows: TGTGCCAGCATGTCAGGGCCAGCGATGTATGGCTACACCTTC. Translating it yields CASMSGPAMYGYTF.

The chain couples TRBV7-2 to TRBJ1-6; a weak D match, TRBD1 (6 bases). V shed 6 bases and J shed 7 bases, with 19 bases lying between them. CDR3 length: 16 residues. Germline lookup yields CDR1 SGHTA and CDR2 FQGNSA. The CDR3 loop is CASRGGWTAQNSPLHF. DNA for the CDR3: TGTGCCAGCAGGGGGGGGTGGACAGCCCAAAATTCACCCCTCCACTTT.

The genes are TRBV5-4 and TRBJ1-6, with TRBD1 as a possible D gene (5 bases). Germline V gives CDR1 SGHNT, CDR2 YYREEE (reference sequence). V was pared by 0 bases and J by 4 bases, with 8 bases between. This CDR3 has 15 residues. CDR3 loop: CASSLGPGYNSPLHF. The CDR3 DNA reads TGTGCCAGCAGCTTGGGGCCAGGGTATAATTCACCCCTCCACTTT.

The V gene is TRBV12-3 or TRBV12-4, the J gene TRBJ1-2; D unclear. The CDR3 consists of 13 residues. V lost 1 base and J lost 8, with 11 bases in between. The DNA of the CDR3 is TGTGCCAGCAGTTTAGATGGGCCCAAGGGCTACACCTTC. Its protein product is CASSLDGPKGYTF.